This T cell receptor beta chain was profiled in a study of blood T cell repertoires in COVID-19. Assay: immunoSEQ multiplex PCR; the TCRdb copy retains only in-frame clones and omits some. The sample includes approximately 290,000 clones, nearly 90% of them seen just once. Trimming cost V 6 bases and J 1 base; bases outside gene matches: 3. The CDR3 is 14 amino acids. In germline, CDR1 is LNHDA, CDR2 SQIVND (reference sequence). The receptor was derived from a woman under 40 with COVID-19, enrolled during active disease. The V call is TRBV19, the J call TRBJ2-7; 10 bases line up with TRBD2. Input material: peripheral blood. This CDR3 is CASSPAGGSYEQYF. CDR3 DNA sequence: TGTGCCAGTAGCCCAGCGGGGGGGTCCTACGAGCAGTACTTC.